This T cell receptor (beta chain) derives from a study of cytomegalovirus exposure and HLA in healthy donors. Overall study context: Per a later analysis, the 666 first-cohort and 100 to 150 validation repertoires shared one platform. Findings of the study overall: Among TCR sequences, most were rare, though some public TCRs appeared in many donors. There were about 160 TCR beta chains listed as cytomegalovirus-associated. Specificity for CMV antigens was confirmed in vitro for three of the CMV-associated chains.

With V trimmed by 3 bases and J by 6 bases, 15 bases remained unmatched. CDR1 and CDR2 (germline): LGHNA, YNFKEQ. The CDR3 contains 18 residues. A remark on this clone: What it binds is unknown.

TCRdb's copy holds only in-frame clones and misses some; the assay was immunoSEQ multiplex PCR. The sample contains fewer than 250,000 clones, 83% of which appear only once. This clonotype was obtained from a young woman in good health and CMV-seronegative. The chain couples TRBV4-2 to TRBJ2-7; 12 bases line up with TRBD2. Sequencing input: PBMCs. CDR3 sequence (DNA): TGTGCCAGCAGCCAGGGTACTAGCGGGAGGCCGATCTGGGGCGAGCAGTACTTC. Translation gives CASSQGTSGRPIWGEQYF.